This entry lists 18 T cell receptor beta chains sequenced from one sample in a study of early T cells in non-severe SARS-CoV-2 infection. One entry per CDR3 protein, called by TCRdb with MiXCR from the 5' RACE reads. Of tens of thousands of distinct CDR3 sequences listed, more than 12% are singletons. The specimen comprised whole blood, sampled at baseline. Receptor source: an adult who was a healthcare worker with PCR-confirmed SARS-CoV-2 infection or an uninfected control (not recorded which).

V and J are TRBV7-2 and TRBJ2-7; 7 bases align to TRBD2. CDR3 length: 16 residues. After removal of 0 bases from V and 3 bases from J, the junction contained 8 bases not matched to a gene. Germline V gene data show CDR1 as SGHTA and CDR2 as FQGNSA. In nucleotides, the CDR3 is TGTGCCAGCAGCTTAGCGATCCAGCGGGGTATCTACGAGCAGTACTTC. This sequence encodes CASSLAIQRGIYEQYF.

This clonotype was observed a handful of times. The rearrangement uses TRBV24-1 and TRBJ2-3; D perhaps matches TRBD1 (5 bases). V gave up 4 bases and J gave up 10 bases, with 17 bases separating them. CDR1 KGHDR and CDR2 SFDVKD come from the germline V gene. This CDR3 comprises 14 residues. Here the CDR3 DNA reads TGTGCCACCAGTGAACCGGACACCCGTCGGGCGCAGTATTTT. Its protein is CATSEPDTRRAQYF.

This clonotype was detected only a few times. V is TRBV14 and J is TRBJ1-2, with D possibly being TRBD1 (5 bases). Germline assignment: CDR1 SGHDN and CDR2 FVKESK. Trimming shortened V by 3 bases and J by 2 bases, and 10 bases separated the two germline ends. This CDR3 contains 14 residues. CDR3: CASSQQTVNYGYTF. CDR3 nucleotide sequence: TGTGCCAGCAGCCAGCAGACAGTGAACTATGGCTACACCTTC. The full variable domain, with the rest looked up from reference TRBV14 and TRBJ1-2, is EAGVTQFPSHSVIEKGQTVTLRCDPISGHDNLYWYRRVMGKEIKFLLHFVKESKQDESGMPNNRFLAERTGGTYSTLKVQPAELEDSGVYFCASSQQTVNYGYTFGSGTRLTVV.

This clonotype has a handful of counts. CDR3 residues: CASSLETGSARLEEQYF. As DNA, the CDR3 is TGTGCCAGCAGTTTAGAAACAGGGTCGGCCCGATTGGAAGAGCAGTACTTC. The V gene is TRBV27, the J gene TRBJ2-7; D possibly corresponds to TRBD1 (6 bases). CDR3 length: 17 amino acids. Germline CDR1 is MNHEY and CDR2 is SMNVEV (reference sequence). V lost 2 bases and J lost 7, with 24 bases in between.

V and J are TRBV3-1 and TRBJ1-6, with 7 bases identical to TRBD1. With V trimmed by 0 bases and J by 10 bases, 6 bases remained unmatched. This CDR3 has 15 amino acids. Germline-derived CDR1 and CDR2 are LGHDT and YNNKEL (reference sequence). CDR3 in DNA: TGTGCCAGCAGCCAAGACAGGGGGTTTTACTCACCCCTCCACTTT. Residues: CASSQDRGFYSPLHF.

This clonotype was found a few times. The CDR3 bases are TGTGCCAGTAGTATAGATCCGAGATACGAGCAGTACTTC. Its protein product is CASSIDPRYEQYF. This chain uses TRBV19 with TRBJ2-7; no clear D gene. With 0 bases removed from V and 4 bases from J, the gap between germline ends came to 7 bases. In germline, CDR1 is LNHDA, CDR2 SQIVND (reference sequence). This CDR3 contains 13 residues.

The CDR3 DNA sequence: TGTGCCAGCAGCCCCCGGGCCGGAGTTGCCCAAGAGACCCAGTACTTC. Translating gives CASSPRAGVAQETQYF. The chain joins TRBV5-4 to TRBJ2-5; D gene ambiguous. The CDR3 consists of 16 residues. V lost 4 bases and J 1 base, leaving 17 bases between the germline ends. Germline CDR1 and CDR2: SGHNT and YYREEE (reference sequence). Combining the CDR3 with reference TRBV5-4 and TRBJ2-5 gives the whole variable domain ETGVTQSPTHLIKTRGQQVTLRCSSQSGHNTVSWYQQALGQGPQFIFQYYREEENGRGNFPPRFSGLQFPNYSSELNVNALELDDSALYLCASSPRAGVAQETQYFGPGTRLLVL.

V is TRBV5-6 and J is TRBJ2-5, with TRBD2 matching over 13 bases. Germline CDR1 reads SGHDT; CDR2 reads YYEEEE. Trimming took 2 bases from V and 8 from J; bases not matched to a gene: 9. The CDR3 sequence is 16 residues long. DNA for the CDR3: TGTGCCAGCAGCTTACGACTAGCGGGAGGAAATGATACCCAGTACTTC. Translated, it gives CASSLRLAGGNDTQYF.

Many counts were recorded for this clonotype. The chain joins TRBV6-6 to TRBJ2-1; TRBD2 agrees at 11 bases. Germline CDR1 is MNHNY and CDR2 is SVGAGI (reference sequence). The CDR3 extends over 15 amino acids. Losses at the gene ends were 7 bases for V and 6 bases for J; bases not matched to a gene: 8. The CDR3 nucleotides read TGTGCCAGCAAGGAGGCCGGGACTAGCGGCAATGAGCAGTTCTTC. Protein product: CASKEAGTSGNEQFF.

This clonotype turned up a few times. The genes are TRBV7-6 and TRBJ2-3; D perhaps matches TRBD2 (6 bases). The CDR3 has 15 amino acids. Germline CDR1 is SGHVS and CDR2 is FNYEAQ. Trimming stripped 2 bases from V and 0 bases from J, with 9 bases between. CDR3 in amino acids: CASSLSGTSTDTQYF. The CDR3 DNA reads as TGTGCCAGCAGCTTATCCGGGACTAGCACAGATACGCAGTATTTT.

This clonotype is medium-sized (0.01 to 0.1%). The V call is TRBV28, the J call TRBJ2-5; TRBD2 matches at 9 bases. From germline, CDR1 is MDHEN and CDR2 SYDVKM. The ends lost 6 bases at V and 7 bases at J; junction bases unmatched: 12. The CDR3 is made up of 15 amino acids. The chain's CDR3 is CASRPGVAGEVTQYF. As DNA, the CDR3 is TGTGCCAGCAGACCCGGAGTAGCGGGAGAGGTGACCCAGTACTTC.

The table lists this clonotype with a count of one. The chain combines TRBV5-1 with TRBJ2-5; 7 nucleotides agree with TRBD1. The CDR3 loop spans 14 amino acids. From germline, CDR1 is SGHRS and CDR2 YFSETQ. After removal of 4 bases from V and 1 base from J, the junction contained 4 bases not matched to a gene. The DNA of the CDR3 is TGCGCCAGCAGCGGGGGACAGCTCCAAGAGACCCAGTACTTC. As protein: CASSGGQLQETQYF.

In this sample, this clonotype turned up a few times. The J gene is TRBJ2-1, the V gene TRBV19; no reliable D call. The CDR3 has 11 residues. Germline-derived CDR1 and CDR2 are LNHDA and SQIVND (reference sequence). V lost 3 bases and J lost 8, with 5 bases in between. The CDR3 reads CASSIPYEQFF. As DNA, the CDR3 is TGTGCCAGTAGTATCCCCTATGAGCAGTTCTTC.

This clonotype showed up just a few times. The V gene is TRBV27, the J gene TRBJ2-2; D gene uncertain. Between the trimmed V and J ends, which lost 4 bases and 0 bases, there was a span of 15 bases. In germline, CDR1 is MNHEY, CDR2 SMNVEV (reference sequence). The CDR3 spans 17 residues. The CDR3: CASSSPGSPSNTGELFF. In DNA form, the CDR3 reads TGTGCCAGCAGTTCCCCGGGTAGCCCCTCGAACACCGGGGAGCTGTTTTTT.

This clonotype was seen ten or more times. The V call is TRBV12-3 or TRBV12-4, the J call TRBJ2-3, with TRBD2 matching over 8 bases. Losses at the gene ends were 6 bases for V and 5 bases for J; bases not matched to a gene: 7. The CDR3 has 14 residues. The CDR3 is CASRPGRAIDTQYF. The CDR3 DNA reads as TGTGCCAGCAGGCCCGGGAGGGCCATAGATACGCAGTATTTT.

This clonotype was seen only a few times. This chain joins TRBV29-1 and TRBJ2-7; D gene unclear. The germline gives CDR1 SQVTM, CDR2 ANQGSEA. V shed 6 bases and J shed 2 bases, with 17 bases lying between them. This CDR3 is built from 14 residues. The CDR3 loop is CSVGSDAPPYEQYF. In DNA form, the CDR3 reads TGCAGCGTGGGATCCGACGCGCCCCCCTACGAGCAGTACTTC.

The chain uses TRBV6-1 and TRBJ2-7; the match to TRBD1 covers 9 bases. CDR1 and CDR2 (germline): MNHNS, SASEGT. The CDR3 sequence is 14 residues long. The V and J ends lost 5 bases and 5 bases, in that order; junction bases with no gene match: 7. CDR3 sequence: CASSTQGATNEQYF. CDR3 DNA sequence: TGTGCCAGCAGTACACAGGGGGCGACCAACGAGCAGTACTTC.

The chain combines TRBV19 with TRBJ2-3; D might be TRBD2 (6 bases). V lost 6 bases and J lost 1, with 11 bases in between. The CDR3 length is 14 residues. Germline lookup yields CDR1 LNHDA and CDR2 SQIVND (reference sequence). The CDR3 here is CASRLSGRTDTQYF. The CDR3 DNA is TGTGCCAGTAGACTCAGCGGGCGCACAGATACGCAGTATTTT.